The 20 T cell receptor beta chains reported below all come from one sample, sequenced in a study of blood T cell repertoires in COVID-19. Assay used: immunoSEQ multiplex PCR; TCRdb lists only in-frame clones, some missing. The repertoire includes some 250,000 clones, around 85% of them detected once, and around 2.8% sits in the top ten. Input material: peripheral blood. All receptors derive from a woman in her twenties or thirties who had recovered from COVID-19.

The V and J genes are TRBV5-5 and TRBJ1-5; D not certain. Germline-derived CDR1 and CDR2 are SGHKS and YYEKEE (reference sequence). This CDR3 is 14 amino acids long. V was clipped by 4 bases and J by 6 bases, with 14 bases between them. CDR3 in amino acids: CASSRLADIQPQHF. The DNA of the CDR3 is TGTGCCAGCAGCAGGTTGGCAGACATTCAGCCCCAGCATTTT.

About this clone: Other DNA sequences of this sample code for an identical CDR3. The V and J genes are TRBV2 and TRBJ1-5, with a weak D call TRBD1 (6 bases). V lost 2 bases to trimming and J lost 5 bases, with 10 bases between them. Germline V gene sequence: CDR1 SNHLY, CDR2 FYNNEI. This CDR3 comprises 14 residues. CDR3 DNA sequence: TGTGCCAGCAGTGAACGGGCAGGGGATCAGCCCCAGCATTTT. It encodes CASSERAGDQPQHF.

This chain links TRBV6-1 with TRBJ2-5, with D perhaps TRBD2 (6 bases). The germline V gene has CDR1 MNHNS and CDR2 SASEGT. The CDR3 length is 16 residues. The V gene lost 3 bases and the J gene lost 1 base, with 15 bases spanning the gap. CDR3 residues: CASSEGRSFSQETQYF. The CDR3 region has the DNA TGTGCCAGCAGTGAGGGGAGGTCGTTCTCCCAAGAGACCCAGTACTTC.

In this sample, this clone turned up once. J is TRBJ2-5 and V is TRBV7-2; TRBD2 aligns across 11 bases. The CDR3 consists of 18 residues. CDR1 and CDR2 from the germline V gene are SGHTA and FQGNSA. After removal of 2 bases from V and 5 bases from J, the junction contained 13 bases not matched to a gene. The chain's CDR3 is CASSLWFLAGGLGETQYF. The CDR3 region has the DNA TGTGCCAGCAGCTTATGGTTTCTAGCGGGGGGCCTTGGGGAGACCCAGTACTTC. Full variable domain (rest looked up from reference TRBV7-2 and TRBJ2-5): GAGVSQSPSNKVTEKGKDVELRCDPISGHTALYWYRQSLGQGLEFLIYFQGNSAPDKSGLPSDRFSAERTGGSVSTLTIQRTQQEDSAVYLCASSLWFLAGGLGETQYFGPGTRLLVL.

The chain combines TRBV5-4 with TRBJ2-6, with D perhaps TRBD1 (5 bases). Deletions cut 0 bases from V and 0 bases from J, with 7 bases between. This CDR3 region has 16 residues. Germline V CDR1 and CDR2: SGHNT, YYREEE (reference sequence). CDR3: CASSLARASGANVLTF. In DNA, the CDR3 is TGTGCCAGCAGCTTGGCCAGGGCCTCTGGGGCCAACGTCCTGACTTTC.

This sequence joins TRBV21-1 and TRBJ2-7; no DNA check was done on the table's D call, TRBD2. TRBV21-1 is noted as a pseudogene. CDR3 length: 17 amino acids. Here the CDR3 reads CASRWGRLAGHPYEQYF. The CDR3, as DNA: TGTGCCAGCAGGTGGGGGAGACTAGCGGGGCACCCCTACGAGCAGTACTTC.

The table lists this clone with a count of one. This sequence joins TRBV3-1 (or the pseudogene TRBV3-2) and TRBJ1-1; D is ambiguous. CDR3 length equals 15 residues. Germline lookup yields CDR1 LGHDT and CDR2 YNNKEL (reference sequence). Trimming shortened V by 0 bases and J by 1 base, and 9 bases separated the two germline ends. The CDR3 sequence: CASSQEESGNTEAFF. CDR3 bases: TGTGCCAGCAGCCAAGAGGAGTCGGGGAACACTGAAGCTTTCTTT.

This chain joins TRBV12-3 or TRBV12-4 and TRBJ1-4; D is unclear. V lost 6 bases and J lost 7, with 12 bases in between. CDR3 length equals 13 residues. The chain's CDR3 is CASRPTGIEKLFF. In DNA form, the CDR3 reads TGTGCCAGCAGGCCCACCGGGATTGAAAAACTGTTTTTT.

V gene TRBV5-1 combines with J gene TRBJ1-4; 12 positions match TRBD1. Germline trimming cut 4 bases from V and 9 bases from J; bases unmatched to any gene: 4. CDR1 SGHRS and CDR2 YFSETQ come from the germline V gene. This CDR3 comprises 14 residues. The CDR3 sequence is CASSEGTGGQKLFF. The CDR3 DNA follows: TGCGCCAGCAGCGAGGGGACAGGGGGCCAAAAACTGTTTTTT.

This rearrangement joins TRBV27 to TRBJ2-1; 9 positions agree with TRBD1. This CDR3 is built from 13 residues. The junction had 5 bases not matched to a gene; V was cut back by 4 bases and J by 10 bases. In germline, CDR1 is MNHEY, CDR2 SMNVEV (reference sequence). CDR3 in DNA: TGTGCCAGCAGTTCGGACAGGGGCGGCGAGCAGTTCTTC. Its translation: CASSSDRGGEQFF.

The CDR3 sequence: CASSSSGTGGSVYEQYF. DNA of the CDR3: TGTGCCAGCAGTTCTTCCGGGACAGGGGGCAGCGTTTACGAGCAGTACTTC. The chain couples TRBV6-2 or TRBV6-3 to TRBJ2-7; 12 nucleotides align to TRBD1. CDR1 and CDR2 from the germline V gene are MNHEY and SVGEGT. With 4 bases clipped from V and 4 bases from J, the junction kept 11 bases outside the gene matches. CDR3 length: 17 amino acids.

The rearrangement joins TRBV4-1 to TRBJ1-4; D unresolved. Germline values: CDR1 MGHRA, CDR2 YSYEKL. V gave up 3 bases and J gave up 8 bases, with 4 bases separating them. The CDR3 covers 11 residues. The CDR3 DNA reads as TGCGCCAGCAGCCATCAGGAAAAACTGTTTTTT. Its protein product is CASSHQEKLFF.

The chain has TRBV27 and TRBJ1-5, with a possible D match to TRBD1 (5 bases). V lost 6 bases and J lost 3, with 12 bases in between. The CDR3 extends over 14 amino acids. Looked up from germline, CDR1 is MNHEY and CDR2 is SMNVEV (reference sequence). CDR3 sequence (DNA): TGTGCCAGCAGCGCTCAGGGTAACAATCAGCCCCAGCATTTT. Translating it yields CASSAQGNNQPQHF.

The rearrangement joins TRBV5-4 to TRBJ1-2; D ambiguous. The germline V and J ends were trimmed by 1 base and 0 bases, with 10 bases remaining between them. The CDR3 is made up of 15 amino acids. Germline CDR1 SGHNT, CDR2 YYREEE (reference sequence). CDR3 region: CASSLIGLPNYGYTF. Here the CDR3 DNA reads TGTGCCAGCAGCTTGATAGGACTCCCTAACTATGGCTACACCTTC.

The chain combines TRBV19 with TRBJ1-6; a weak D match, TRBD1 (5 bases). The germline V gene has CDR1 LNHDA and CDR2 SQIVND (reference sequence). This CDR3 spans 15 amino acids. Trimming removed 7 bases from V and 10 bases from J, with 20 bases in between. CDR3 in amino acids: CASTSHRDSKSPLHF. CDR3 nucleotide sequence: TGTGCCAGTACCAGCCACCGGGACTCCAAGTCACCCCTCCACTTT.

This clone has just one count. The CDR3 nucleotides are TGTGCCATCAGTGAAGGAGGGACAGGGGGCACCTTTGGAAACACCATATATTTT. Amino acids: CAISEGGTGGTFGNTIYF. The chain carries TRBV10-3 and TRBJ1-3, with TRBD1 matching 12 bases. The germline gives CDR1 ENHRY, CDR2 SYGVKD. The CDR3 runs 18 residues. V shed 3 bases and J 3 bases; nucleotides not matched to a gene: 9.

V gene TRBV7-2 combines with J gene TRBJ2-7; 8 bases are shared with TRBD1. CDR1 and CDR2 (germline): SGHTA, FQGNSA. The CDR3 is 15 residues long. V gave up 2 bases and J gave up 2 bases; unmatched junction bases: 5. The CDR3 protein is CASSLKGTGTYEQYF. CDR3 nucleotides: TGTGCCAGCAGCTTAAAGGGGACAGGAACCTACGAGCAGTACTTC.

The chain is built from TRBV5-6 and TRBJ2-2, with a tentative D call TRBD2 (6 bases). CDR3 length equals 16 residues. CDR1 is SGHDT and CDR2 is YYEEEE in the germline V gene. V was pared by 4 bases and J by 0 bases, with 13 bases between. This CDR3 reads CASSASPSANTGELFF. CDR3 nucleotides: TGTGCCAGCAGCGCCTCCCCTAGCGCGAACACCGGGGAGCTGTTTTTT.

The rearrangement uses TRBV19 and TRBJ2-1; TRBD2 matches at 7 bases. The junction had 15 bases not matched to a gene; V was cut back by 4 bases and J by 0 bases. The germline V gene has CDR1 LNHDA and CDR2 SQIVND (reference sequence). This CDR3 region has 19 residues. The CDR3 spells CASSRGVGSGVSSYNEQFF. CDR3 DNA: TGTGCCAGTAGTAGAGGGGTGGGAAGCGGGGTTAGCTCCTACAATGAGCAGTTCTTC.

This clone was detected only a few times. This chain links TRBV3-1 (or the pseudogene TRBV3-2) with TRBJ2-1; maybe TRBD1 (6 bases). There are 12 residues in the CDR3. The V end was cut by 6 bases, the J end by 7 bases, with 10 bases between. The germline V gene encodes CDR1 LGHDT and CDR2 YNNKEL (reference sequence). CDR3 sequence reads: CASSRTVNEQFF. The DNA for the CDR3 is TGTGCCAGCAGTCGGACAGTGAATGAGCAGTTCTTC.